These 6 T cell receptor beta chains were sequenced from one sample in a study of T-cell reconstitution after alpha-beta-depleted transplantation in children. The library targeted TCRbeta and was prepared with unique molecular identifiers. TCRdb reprocessed the PCR reads via MiXCR and lists one record per CDR3 protein. Of 350,000 to 500,000 distinct CDR3 sequences in the sample, 43% are singletons; the top ten hold 27%. The source material was PBMCs, sampled before TCRalphabeta/CD19-depleted stem cell transplant. These receptors all come from a girl aged 2-10 years with aplastic anemia, due to receive a stem cell transplant.

This sequence joins TRBV12-3 or TRBV12-4 and TRBJ1-2; D call uncertain. The length of the CDR3 is 14 residues. Trimming removed 5 bases at V and 2 bases at J, with 12 bases between. This CDR3 reads CASSLWASNYGYTF. The CDR3 DNA sequence: TGTGCCAGCAGTCTGTGGGCCTCCAACTATGGCTACACCTTC.

The chain links TRBV11-2 to TRBJ2-1; 12 nucleotides match TRBD2. The germline V gene encodes CDR1 SGHAT and CDR2 FQNNGV. V trimming: 5 bases; J trimming: 6 bases; junction bases outside the gene matches: 8. The CDR3 is made up of 16 amino acids. This CDR3 reads CASSQLTSGGPNEQFF. CDR3 coding DNA: TGTGCCAGCAGCCAACTTACTAGCGGGGGGCCCAATGAGCAGTTCTTC.

V and J are TRBV12-3 or TRBV12-4 and TRBJ2-5, with a weak D call TRBD1 (6 bases). With 7 bases removed from V and 4 bases from J, the gap between germline ends came to 16 bases. The CDR3 runs to 14 residues. The CDR3 is CASKLGAGGETQYF. As DNA, the CDR3 is TGTGCCAGCAAACTGGGGGCGGGCGGAGAGACCCAGTACTTC.

Ten or more counts support this clonotype. J is TRBJ2-5 and V is TRBV5-1; 7 bases map to TRBD2. V trimming: 0 bases; J trimming: 2 bases; junction bases outside the gene matches: 4. The CDR3 sequence is 15 residues long. CDR1 is SGHRS, CDR2 YFSETQ, per germline. In nucleotides, the CDR3 is TGCGCCAGCAGCTTGGATTCTAGCGGACAAGAGACCCAGTACTTC. It codes for CASSLDSSGQETQYF.

This clonotype was detected many times. The chain carries TRBV5-1 and TRBJ2-1; 7 nucleotides line up with TRBD2. CDR3 length: 15 amino acids. With V trimmed by 7 bases and J by 0 bases, 7 bases remained unmatched. The germline V gene encodes CDR1 SGHRS and CDR2 YFSETQ. CDR3 DNA sequence: TGCGCCAGCGGGGTAGGCGGGAGCTCCTACAATGAGCAGTTCTTC. It yields the protein CASGVGGSSYNEQFF.

The rearrangement joins TRBV20-1 to TRBJ1-2; 9 nucleotides line up with TRBD1. The germline V gene encodes CDR1 DFQATT and CDR2 SNEGSKA (reference sequence). The CDR3 loop spans 11 amino acids. The chain's CDR3 is CRVTGGHGYTF. For the CDR3, the DNA is TGCAGGGTGACAGGGGGTCACGGCTACACCTTC.